This T cell receptor (beta chain) was observed in a study of blood T cells in healthy people across ages. This CDR3 has 12 residues. The germline V gene encodes CDR1 SGHAT and CDR2 FQNNGV. Combining a sample-barcoded 5' primer with a J-beta primer mix, a second PCR ran for about 6 to 11 cycles. One entry per CDR3 protein, called by TCRdb with MiXCR from the 5' RACE reads. This table holds under 1,100,000 distinct CDR3 sequences, 20% to 25% found once. This clonotype was picked up a small number of times. Separately, the same data were catalogued under a study of T cells of mothers and their children.

This chain joins TRBV11-2 and TRBJ2-5; D not resolved. The J call may be in error: the DNA end matches TRBJ2-7 better. The sample comprised blood. This TCR was sampled from a girl aged 2-10 years in good health. CDR3 loop: CASSSQWNEQYF. For the CDR3, the DNA is TGTGCCAGCAGCTCCCAGTGGAACGAGCAGTACTTC.